This paragraph covers one TCR beta chain sequence. This clonotype was detected once. Its specific antigen is unknown. The junction departs from germline at one end; a sequencing error may be responsible. Donors were about 36 systemically healthy Caucasian individuals from Russia aged roughly 6 to 90 years. Each donor gave ten milliliters of peripheral blood, drawn into EDTA-treated Vacutainer tubes. Ficoll-Paque density-gradient centrifugation was used to isolate PBMCs, with at least 7 million obtained per sample. Total RNA was extracted from PBMCs with Trizol reagent, with at least 5 micrograms obtained per sample. The percentages of naive CD45RAhigh/CD27high T cells were determined by flow cytometry on a PBMC aliquot from every donor. The library was prepared using 5' RACE. Instrument used: Illumina HiSeq 2500. The second PCR ran for roughly 7 to 12 cycles and used a J-beta primer mix along with a sample-barcoded 5' primer. Each TCR beta cDNA molecule received a unique molecular identifier from a template-switch 5' adaptor carrying 12 random nucleotides. At least 3 million CDR3-containing paired-end reads were obtained from each sample. All of the RNA was converted into first-strand cDNA using the Mint cDNA synthesis kit, with a TRBC-specific oligonucleotide serving as the primer. All cDNA was treated with uracil-DNA glycosylase and then went through a first 18-cycle PCR with the universal primers M1SS and BC2_uni_R. From the authors' description of their analysis: Normalization of each sample was performed by random selection of 1 million high-quality reads, each carrying a distinct molecular identifier. Reads with shared molecular identifiers were discarded instead of being binned into consensus sequences. CDR3 identification, clonotype clustering and error correction used MiTCR with a Q25 quality threshold and the strictest error-elimination algorithm. Lower-bound total TCR beta diversity was estimated with a nonparametric unseen species model using Euler transformation. The raw public reads went through TCRdb reprocessing: fastp at Q25, MiXCR clone calling, in-frame beta chains kept. Each entry is one CDR3 protein sequence, shown with its most common DNA and genes. These V and J calls are TCRdb output, not the study's own analysis. The sample table contains 650,000 to 800,000 distinct CDR3 sequences; only one count was recorded for more than 40% of them. Clones ranked in the top ten supply 15% to 25% of the sample.

This sample is drawn from a study of blood T cells in healthy people across ages (dated by TCRdb to 2013 to 2016). Regarding the study in general: In model experiments, template switching captured roughly one uniquely barcoded TCR beta cDNA molecule for every two T cells. The study measured age-related changes in TCR beta repertoire diversity using deep sequencing normalized with unique cDNA molecular identifiers. Donors were grouped into four age groups: young (average about 15 years), middle-aged (over 35), aged (about 59) and long-lived (just over 80). To avoid experimental bias, donors of different ages were spread randomly across the sequencing lanes. Two additional independent replicas of 1 million unique cDNA reads from the same blood draw were analyzed for two donors (one aged 18 to 30 and one aged 80 or older). Summary of the overall study and its limitations: The percentage of naive T cells measured by flow cytometry correlated strongly with observed TCR beta diversity. Observed TCR beta diversity per million T cells fell roughly linearly with age, and a significant reduction was already apparent by age around 36. Since profiling was done on bulk unsorted PBMCs, naive and antigen-experienced compartments could not be conclusively compared. Donor CMV infection status was unknown, potentially confounding age-related changes in expanded clonotypes. Estimates of total diversity based on one million sequenced T cells were considered lower bounds and underestimates. The long-lived group showed more naive CD4+ T cells, fewer expanded clones and increased TCR diversity than the aged group, suggesting age selection.

Counted from cysteine to phenylalanine, this CDR3 has 19 amino acids. Only CDR3 DNA is held: 57 bases, read in frame from base 1. The chain employs TRBV12-3 or TRBV12-4 and TRBJ2-6; D gene: possibly TRBD1, on 8 matching bases. What was sequenced was blood. The clonotype comes from a man in his 60s in good health. The CDR3 region has the sequence CSSSYPGQGGSSGANVLTF. The bases read TGTTCCAGCAGTTATCCTGGACAGGGAGGGTCCTCTGGGGCCAACGTCCTGACTTTC.